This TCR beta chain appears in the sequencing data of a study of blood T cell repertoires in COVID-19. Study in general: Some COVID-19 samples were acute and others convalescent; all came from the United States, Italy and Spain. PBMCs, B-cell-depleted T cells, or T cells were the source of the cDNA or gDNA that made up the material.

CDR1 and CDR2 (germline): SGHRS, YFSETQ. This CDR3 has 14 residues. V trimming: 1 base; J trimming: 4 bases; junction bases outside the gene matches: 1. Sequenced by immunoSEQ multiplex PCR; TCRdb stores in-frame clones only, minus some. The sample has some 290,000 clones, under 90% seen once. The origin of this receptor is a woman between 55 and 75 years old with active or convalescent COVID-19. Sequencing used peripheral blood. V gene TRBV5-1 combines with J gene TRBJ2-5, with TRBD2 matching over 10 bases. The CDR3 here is CASSLSSGGETQYF. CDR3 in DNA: TGCGCCAGCAGCTTGTCTAGCGGGGGAGAGACCCAGTACTTC.